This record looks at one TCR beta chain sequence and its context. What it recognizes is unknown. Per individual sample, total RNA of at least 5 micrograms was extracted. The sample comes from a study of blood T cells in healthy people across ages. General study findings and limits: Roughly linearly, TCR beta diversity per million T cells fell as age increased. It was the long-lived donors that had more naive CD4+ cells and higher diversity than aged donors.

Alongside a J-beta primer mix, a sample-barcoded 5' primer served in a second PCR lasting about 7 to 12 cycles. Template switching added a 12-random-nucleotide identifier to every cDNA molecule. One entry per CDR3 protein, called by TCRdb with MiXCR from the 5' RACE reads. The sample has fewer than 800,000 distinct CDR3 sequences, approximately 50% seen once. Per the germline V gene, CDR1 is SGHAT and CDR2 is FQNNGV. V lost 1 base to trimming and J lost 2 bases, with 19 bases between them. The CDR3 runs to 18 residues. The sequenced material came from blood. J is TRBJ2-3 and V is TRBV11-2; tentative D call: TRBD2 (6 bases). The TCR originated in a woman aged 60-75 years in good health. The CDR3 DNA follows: TGTGCCAGCAGCTTAGCGGGAGTGCGAGGCGGCGACACAGATACGCAGTATTTT. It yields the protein CASSLAGVRGGDTDTQYF.